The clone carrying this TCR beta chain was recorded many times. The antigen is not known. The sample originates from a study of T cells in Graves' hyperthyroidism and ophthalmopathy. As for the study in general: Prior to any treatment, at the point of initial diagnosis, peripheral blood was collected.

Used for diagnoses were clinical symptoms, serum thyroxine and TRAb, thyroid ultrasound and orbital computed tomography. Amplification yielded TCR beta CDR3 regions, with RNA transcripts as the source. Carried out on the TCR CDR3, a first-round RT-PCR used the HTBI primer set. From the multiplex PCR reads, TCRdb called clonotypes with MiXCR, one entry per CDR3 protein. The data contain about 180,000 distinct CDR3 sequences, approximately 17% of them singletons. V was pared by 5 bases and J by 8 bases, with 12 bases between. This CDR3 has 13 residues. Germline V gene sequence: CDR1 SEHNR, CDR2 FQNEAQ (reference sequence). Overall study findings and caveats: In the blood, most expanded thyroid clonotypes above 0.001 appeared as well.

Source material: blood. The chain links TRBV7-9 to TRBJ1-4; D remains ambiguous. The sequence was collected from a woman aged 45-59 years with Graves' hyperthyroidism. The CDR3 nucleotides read TGTGCCAGCAGCGTTCGGACGGGAGAAAAACTGTTTTTT. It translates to CASSVRTGEKLFF.